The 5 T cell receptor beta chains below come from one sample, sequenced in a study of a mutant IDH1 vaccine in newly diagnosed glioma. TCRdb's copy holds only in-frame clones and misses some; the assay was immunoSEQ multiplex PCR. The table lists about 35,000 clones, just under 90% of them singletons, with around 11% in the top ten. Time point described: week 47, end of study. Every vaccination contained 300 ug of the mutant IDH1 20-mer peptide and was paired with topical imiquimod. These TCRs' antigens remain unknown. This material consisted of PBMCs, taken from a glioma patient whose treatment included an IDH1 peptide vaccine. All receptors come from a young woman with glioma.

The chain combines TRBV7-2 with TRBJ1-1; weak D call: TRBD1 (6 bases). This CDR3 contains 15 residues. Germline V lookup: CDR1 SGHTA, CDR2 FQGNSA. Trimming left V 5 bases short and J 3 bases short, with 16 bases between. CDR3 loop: CASSTGPGVYTEAFF. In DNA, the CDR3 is TGTGCCAGCAGCACAGGACCAGGGGTGTACACTGAAGCTTTCTTT.

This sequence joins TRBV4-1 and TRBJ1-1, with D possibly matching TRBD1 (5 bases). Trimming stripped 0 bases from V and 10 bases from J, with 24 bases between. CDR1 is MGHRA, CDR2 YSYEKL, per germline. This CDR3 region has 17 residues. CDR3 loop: CASSQEPNVIPYQGAFF. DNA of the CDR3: TGCGCCAGCAGCCAAGAGCCCAACGTGATACCCTACCAGGGAGCTTTCTTT.

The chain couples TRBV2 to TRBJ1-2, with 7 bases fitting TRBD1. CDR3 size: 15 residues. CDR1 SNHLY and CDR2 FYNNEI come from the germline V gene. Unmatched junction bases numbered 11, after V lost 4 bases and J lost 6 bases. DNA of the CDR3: TGTGCCAGCAGTGTGGAGACAGGGAAGGTGAATGGCTACACCTTC. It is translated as CASSVETGKVNGYTF.

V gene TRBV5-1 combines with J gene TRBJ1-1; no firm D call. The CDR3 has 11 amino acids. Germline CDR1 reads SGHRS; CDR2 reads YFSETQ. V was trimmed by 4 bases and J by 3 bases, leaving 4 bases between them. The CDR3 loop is CASSEDTEAFF. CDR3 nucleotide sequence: TGCGCCAGCAGCGAGGACACTGAAGCTTTCTTT.

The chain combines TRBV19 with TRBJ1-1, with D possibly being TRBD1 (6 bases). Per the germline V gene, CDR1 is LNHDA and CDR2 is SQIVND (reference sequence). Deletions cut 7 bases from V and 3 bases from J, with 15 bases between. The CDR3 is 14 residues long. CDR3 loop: CASTPRGAHTEAFF. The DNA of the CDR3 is TGTGCCAGTACCCCCAGGGGCGCGCACACTGAAGCTTTCTTT.